The clone carrying this T cell receptor beta chain showed up just a few times. The data were obtained in a study of T cells in Graves' hyperthyroidism and ophthalmopathy. Trimming cost V 6 bases and J 5 bases, with 9 bases left between them. CDR3 length: 12 residues. The germline gives CDR1 KGHSH, CDR2 LQKENI. There were TCR beta CDR3 regions amplified from RNA transcripts. During a first-round RT-PCR of the TCR CDR3, the HTBI primer set was used. TCRdb recomputed calls from the multiplex PCR reads with MiXCR, one row per CDR3 protein. The sample lists hundreds of thousands of distinct CDR3 sequences; around 15% were seen once.

Sequencing used blood. V usage is TRBV18 and J usage is TRBJ2-3; D is uncertain. The TCR sequence derives from a woman aged 25-40 years with Graves' hyperthyroidism. The CDR3, as DNA: TGTGCCAGCTCCCTAAACGGAGATACGCAGTATTTT. Translation gives CASSLNGDTQYF.